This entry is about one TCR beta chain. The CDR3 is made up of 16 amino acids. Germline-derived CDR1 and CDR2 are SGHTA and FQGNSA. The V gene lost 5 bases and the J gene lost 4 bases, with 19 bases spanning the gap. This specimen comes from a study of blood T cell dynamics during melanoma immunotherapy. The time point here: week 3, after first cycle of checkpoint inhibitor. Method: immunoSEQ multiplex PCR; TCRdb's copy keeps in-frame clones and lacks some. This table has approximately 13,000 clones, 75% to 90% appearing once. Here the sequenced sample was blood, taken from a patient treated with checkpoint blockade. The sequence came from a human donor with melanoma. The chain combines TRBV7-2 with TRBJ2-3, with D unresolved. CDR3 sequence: CASSPPTTIFADTQYF. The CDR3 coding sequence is TGTGCCAGCAGCCCCCCGACCACCATCTTCGCAGATACGCAGTATTTT.